One and the same sample provided the 21 T cell receptor beta chains below, sequenced in a study of identical twins. Using its own MiXCR run on the 5' RACE reads, TCRdb lists one record per CDR3 protein. The profile shows roughly 470,000 distinct CDR3 sequences, over 11% of them singletons. This sample also belongs to another study, concerning yellow fever vaccine responses in identical twins.

Sequenced: CD4+ T cells sorted from blood. These receptors all come from a woman between 18 and 29 years old in good health.

The rearrangement joins TRBV12-3 or TRBV12-4 to TRBJ1-2; 9 positions match TRBD1. The CDR3 runs to 14 residues. Unmatched junction bases numbered 12, after V lost 6 bases and J lost 10 bases. CDR3 DNA: TGTGCCAGCAGAATTCCGGGACAGGGCCCGGTCTACACCTTC. Its translation: CASRIPGQGPVYTF.

The genes are TRBV6-5 and TRBJ1-2; TRBD1 might be the D (5 bases). V lost 0 bases, J lost 8 bases, and 13 bases lay in between. Germline CDR1 and CDR2: MNHEY and SVGAGI. The CDR3 contains 14 residues. The CDR3 is CASSYSQGSRGYTF. The CDR3 DNA reads as TGTGCCAGCAGTTACTCCCAGGGTAGTCGAGGCTACACCTTC.

The genes are TRBV28 and TRBJ2-7, with 9 nucleotides matching TRBD2. This CDR3 is 16 amino acids long. The V gene's germline CDR1 is MDHEN and CDR2 SYDVKM. V dropped 1 base and J dropped 4; count of bases not matched to a gene: 8. The CDR3 sequence: CASSLLAGGPLYEQYF. The CDR3 DNA sequence: TGTGCCAGCAGTTTATTGGCGGGAGGGCCTTTATACGAGCAGTACTTC.

The rearrangement uses TRBV5-1 and TRBJ1-1, with D possibly being TRBD1 (5 bases). CDR3 length: 14 amino acids. V dropped 2 bases and J dropped 3 bases, with 11 bases sitting between them. Germline V gives CDR1 SGHRS, CDR2 YFSETQ. The CDR3 DNA reads TGCGCCAGCAGCTTAGACAGCGTCTACACTGAAGCTTTCTTT. Protein sequence: CASSLDSVYTEAFF.

This clonotype has only a few counts. V gene TRBV5-5 combines with J gene TRBJ2-2; tentatively, D is TRBD2 (7 bases). Looked up from germline, CDR1 is SGHKS and CDR2 is YYEKEE (reference sequence). The CDR3 is 16 residues long. Trimming pared 5 bases from V and 2 bases from J, leaving 16 bases between. The CDR3 region has the DNA TGTGCCAGCAGACGGGGGCTAGCGGAAAACACCGGGGAGCTGTTTTTT. Translation: CASRRGLAENTGELFF.

In its sample, this clonotype was seen many times. The chain uses TRBV7-2 and TRBJ2-3, with 7 bases identical to TRBD2. V gave up 10 bases and J gave up 2 bases; unmatched junction bases: 9. The CDR3 loop spans 14 amino acids. Looked up from germline, CDR1 is SGHTA and CDR2 is FQGNSA. The CDR3 sequence: CAIQRGGTTDTQYF. DNA for the CDR3: TGTGCCATCCAGCGGGGCGGGACCACAGATACGCAGTATTTT.

The gene calls are TRBV4-3 and TRBJ2-3; TRBD2 matches at 9 bases. Per the germline V gene, CDR1 is LGHNA and CDR2 is YSLEER. The V and J ends lost 0 bases and 9 bases, in that order; junction bases with no gene match: 10. This CDR3 has 16 residues. The CDR3 DNA sequence: TGCGCCAGCAGCCAAGATGGTGCGGGAGGGGTAACGACGCAGTATTTT. Translation: CASSQDGAGGVTTQYF.

This clonotype occurred many times. The chain recombines TRBV7-3 with TRBJ2-3; TRBD2 aligns across 15 bases. V shed 1 base and J 4 bases; nucleotides not matched to a gene: 12. The CDR3 consists of 20 residues. Germline CDR1 is SGHTA and CDR2 is FQGTGA. CDR3 in amino acids: CASSLKPLWGLAGGSDTQYF. CDR3 bases: TGTGCCAGCAGCTTAAAGCCCCTTTGGGGACTAGCGGGGGGTTCAGATACGCAGTATTTT.

This chain connects TRBV20-1 to TRBJ2-7; D tentatively reads TRBD1 or TRBD2 (5 bases each). The CDR3 has 15 amino acids. In germline, CDR1 is DFQATT, CDR2 SNEGSKA (reference sequence). In DNA, the CDR3 is TGCAGCGCCCTCCCGATCTCCGGGACCAACTACGAGCAGTACTTC. Translation gives CSALPISGTNYEQYF.

There are many counts of this clonotype. The chain carries TRBV29-1 and TRBJ2-5; 9 bases are shared with TRBD1. Unmatched junction bases numbered 7, after V lost 7 bases and J lost 4 bases. There are 13 residues in the CDR3. CDR1 and CDR2 from the germline V gene are SQVTM and ANQGSEA. The CDR3 DNA is TGCAGCGCCGATGGGACAGGGAGAGAGACCCAGTACTTC. Translating it yields CSADGTGRETQYF.

This chain uses TRBV6-2 or TRBV6-3 with TRBJ2-7, with TRBD1 as a possible D gene (5 bases). The CDR3 spans 16 residues. Per germline, CDR1 MNHEY and CDR2 SVGEGT. Deletions cut 5 bases from V and 0 bases from J, with 17 bases between. The CDR3 DNA reads as TGTGCCAGCAGTCCCCCAGGGTGGTTCCCCTCCTACGAGCAGTACTTC. Its translation is CASSPPGWFPSYEQYF.

The chain uses TRBV2 and TRBJ2-5, with 7 bases identical to TRBD1. Germline CDR1 and CDR2: SNHLY and FYNNEI. This CDR3 has 11 residues. J gave up 7 bases and V 11 bases, and 7 bases lay outside the gene matches. The chain's CDR3 is CAGTGERTQYF. The CDR3, as DNA: TGTGCCGGAACAGGGGAACGGACCCAGTACTTC. The full variable domain, completed using reference TRBV2 and TRBJ2-5, is EPEVTQTPSHQVTQMGQEVILRCVPISNHLYFYWYRQILGQKVEFLVSFYNNEISEKSEIFDDQFSVERPDGSNFTLKIRSTKLEDSAMYFCAGTGERTQYFGPGTRLLVL.

This chain uses TRBV7-2 with TRBJ2-1; D unresolved. V was trimmed by 0 bases and J by 0 bases, leaving 9 bases between them. Germline assignment: CDR1 SGHTA and CDR2 FQGNSA. The CDR3 covers 16 residues. The CDR3 DNA reads TGTGCCAGCAGCTTAGCGACGGCTAGCTCCTACAATGAGCAGTTCTTC. Translated: CASSLATASSYNEQFF.

The genes are TRBV5-4 and TRBJ2-3; D possibly corresponds to TRBD2 (5 bases). CDR1 SGHNT and CDR2 YYREEE come from the germline V gene (reference sequence). The germline V and J ends were trimmed by 4 bases and 6 bases, with 15 bases remaining between them. The CDR3 consists of 14 residues. CDR3: CASSPGLAPDTQYF. The CDR3 DNA reads TGTGCCAGCAGCCCTGGGCTAGCTCCCGATACGCAGTATTTT.

This chain connects TRBV7-2 to TRBJ1-4, with D uncertain. Germline loops: CDR1 SGHTA, CDR2 FQGNSA. The CDR3 consists of 16 residues. V was trimmed by 0 bases and J by 5 bases, leaving 13 bases between them. The CDR3 nucleotides are TGTGCCAGCAGCTTAGCGCCTCAGTCCCCGAATGAAAAACTGTTTTTT. Translated: CASSLAPQSPNEKLFF.

This clonotype showed up many times. This chain connects TRBV27 to TRBJ2-7, with unresolved D. Germline V gives CDR1 MNHEY, CDR2 SMNVEV (reference sequence). The V gene lost 3 bases and the J gene lost 0 bases, with 9 bases spanning the gap. CDR3 length: 14 residues. The CDR3 DNA is TGTGCCAGCAGTTTGCAGAAGAGCTCCTACGAGCAGTACTTC. Residues: CASSLQKSSYEQYF.

The chain employs TRBV29-1 and TRBJ2-7; 7 bases fit TRBD2. The CDR3 has 13 residues. Germline-derived CDR1 and CDR2 are SQVTM and ANQGSEA. V was clipped by 1 base and J by 5 bases; unmatched bases: 5. The CDR3, as DNA: TGCAGCGTTGAAGGCGGGAGTCTTAACGAGCAGTACTTC. Its translation is CSVEGGSLNEQYF.

This rearrangement joins TRBV4-2 to TRBJ2-5, with TRBD1 matching over 9 bases. Germline CDR1 LGHNA, CDR2 YNFKEQ. The length of the CDR3 is 17 residues. The junction had 9 bases not matched to a gene; V was cut back by 0 bases and J by 4 bases. In nucleotides, the CDR3 is TGTGCCAGCAGCCAAGAATGGTTGCAGGGACAGGGAGAGACCCAGTACTTC. Its translation is CASSQEWLQGQGETQYF.

The chain links TRBV20-1 to TRBJ2-7; D possibly corresponds to TRBD2 (6 bases). V lost 2 bases, J lost 3 bases, and 14 bases lay in between. Per germline, CDR1 DFQATT and CDR2 SNEGSKA (reference sequence). The CDR3 spans 14 residues. The CDR3 DNA reads as TGCAGTGCTAGATCCAGCCAGGGACTCTACGAGCAGTACTTC. Translated, it gives CSARSSQGLYEQYF.

This clonotype has only a few counts. The rearrangement joins TRBV14 to TRBJ2-2; tentatively, D is TRBD2 (6 bases). The CDR3 runs to 17 residues. V was shortened by 0 bases and J by 0 bases, with 11 bases between the two germline ends. Germline-derived CDR1 and CDR2 are SGHDN and FVKESK. The CDR3 region is CASSQDRGTSNTGELFF. The CDR3 DNA follows: TGTGCCAGCAGCCAAGATCGGGGGACGTCGAACACCGGGGAGCTGTTTTTT.

This clonotype was recorded a few times. V gene TRBV2 combines with J gene TRBJ2-7; 9 bases match TRBD1. Trimming at V came to 6 bases and at J to 9 bases, leaving 12 bases not matched to a gene. This CDR3 has 14 amino acids. The V gene's germline CDR1 is SNHLY and CDR2 FYNNEI. CDR3 region: CASRRMGQGPPQYF. The CDR3 DNA follows: TGTGCCAGCAGGAGAATGGGACAGGGTCCACCGCAGTACTTC.